The source of this TCR beta chain is a study of blood T cell repertoires in COVID-19 (dated by TCRdb to the early 2020s). Regarding the research as a whole: Samples covering the acute and convalescent phases of COVID-19 were provided by collaborators in the United States, Italy and Spain. The prospective study material was composed of cDNA or gDNA derived from T cells, B-cell-depleted T cells, or PBMCs. Deeply sampled blood TCRbeta repertoires from subjects exposed to, actively infected with, or recovered from COVID-19 were included in the dataset. The repertoires were released in a freely available public database meant as a resource for research on the immune response to SARS-CoV-2. Samples came from the ongoing ImmuneRACE study (first 160 participants) plus 1,254 subjects from 6 global collaborators. Sample metadata almost always included a de-identified subject ID, COVID-19 status, age in years and sex. Where HLA class I and class II types were available, the types were taken from metadata supplied by the sample provider, not from assay-based typing. What the authors observed across the whole study: How much clinical and demographic metadata was included differed by source and by participant, and the metadata was provided uncurated.

Deletion took 1 base off V and 12 bases off J, with a span of 13 bases between the germline ends. The CDR3 measures 12 amino acids from cysteine to phenylalanine. The DNA shown is the 36-base CDR3, in frame from base 1. Looking up the germline V gene (reference sequence) yields CDR1 LGHDT and CDR2 YNNKEL. Whole blood was collected in K2EDTA tubes by collaborating institutions according to the institutions' own protocols. For TCRbeta analysis, collaborators shipped samples as frozen whole blood, isolated PBMCs, or DNA extracted from either of those sample types. The immunoSEQ Assay, a bias-controlled multiplex PCR, was used to amplify TCRbeta CDR3 regions from genomic DNA. In the source study's methods: The number of nucleated cells in each sample was estimated by amplification of reference gene primers within the assay. Sequence reads were collapsed and filtered to measure the absolute abundance of every unique TCRbeta CDR3 rearrangement. For each sample, productive Simpson clonality was calculated as the square root of Simpson's diversity index over productive rearrangements. Entries here come from immuneACCESS through TCRdb and include only in-frame sequences with V and J called. Some clones fail to appear in such tables; in the studies checked, an unresolved V gene covers under half of the shortfall, and the cause of the remainder is unknown. V, J and clone size derive from that table, while D and trimming were established from the DNA sequence. The sample includes under 95,000 clones, with about four fifths observed a single time. The top ten clones comprise about 2% of the sample.

On this clone: Its antigen specificity is not known. Base quality data are lacking; no much larger clone is found one base away.

The rearranged segments are TRBV3-1 (or the pseudogene TRBV3-2) and TRBJ2-7, with a weak D call of TRBD1 (6 bases match). The sequenced material came from peripheral blood. The clonotype originates from a woman in her seventies with acute or convalescent COVID-19. Here is the DNA: TGTGCCAGCAGCCAAGGTACAGGGACCATGTACTTC. This translates into CASSQGTGTMYF.